Following are 3 T cell receptor beta chains from one sample sequenced in a study of tumor-infiltrating lymphocytes in primary liver carcinoma. Starting material for RNA and DNA co-extraction consisted of roughly 20-34 mg of unsorted bulk tissue. A primer matching the constant region was used to make TCR beta cDNA from 450 to 550 ng of total RNA. For TCR beta, libraries were produced by three nested multiplex PCR rounds using slightly modified ARM-PCR. PCR rounds one and two used TRBV1-TRBV30 forward primers with a C-beta reverse primer for 9 to 10 cycles each. TCRdb used MiXCR to reprocess the multiplex PCR reads, holding one entry per CDR3 protein. The table records some 100,000 distinct CDR3 sequences, about two thirds of them present only once. Input material: liver tumor tissue from sampling region 2. Subset given: tumor region T2, inferior pole. These TCRs come from a woman aged 55-70 years with primary liver carcinoma and hepatitis B virus infection.

The chain uses TRBV11-3 and TRBJ1-1, with 7 bases lining up with TRBD1. Germline CDR1 and CDR2: SGHNT and YENEEA. This CDR3 is 13 amino acids long. In DNA, the CDR3 is TGTACCGGCAGCTCAATTGGGACAGAAGTAGCTTTCTTT. It is translated as CTGSSIGTEVAFF.

Points on this clonotype: A read error may account for a junction end that differs from germline. The J gene is TRBJ2-1, the V gene TRBV11-2; the D gene is possibly TRBD2 (6 bases). In germline, CDR1 is SGHAT, CDR2 FQNNGV. The CDR3 is made up of 16 amino acids. CDR3 in amino acids: CASSLGEGGANNERFF. In DNA form, the CDR3 reads TGTGCCAGCAGCTTAGGGGAAGGAGGGGCCAACAATGAGCGGTTCTTC.

This clonotype was detected once. The chain links TRBV7-8 to TRBJ1-5; D may be TRBD1 (5 bases). CDR1 is SGHVS, CDR2 FQNEAQ, per germline. This CDR3 comprises 17 residues. V was cut by 11 bases and J by 2 bases, with 25 bases left in between. The CDR3 loop reads CACCALLGRMGNQPQHF. The CDR3 DNA is TGTGCCTGCTGCGCCCTATTGGGGCGAATGGGCAATCAGCCCCAGCATTTT.